This T cell receptor beta chain is from a study of CD8+ T cells in alopecia areata. Extraction of RNA preceded its reverse transcription into cDNA, which served as the sequencing template. Data came from immunoSEQ multiplex PCR; TCRdb stores just in-frame clones and leaves some out. The repertoire has about 210,000 clones, over 60% of them found once; the top ten carry about 4.2%. Treatment of the sample: oral pan-JAK inhibitor, 5-10 mg twice daily. The CDR3 covers 14 residues. Germline V gene data show CDR1 as MNHNY and CDR2 as SVGAGI (reference sequence). V gave up 2 bases and J gave up 4 bases; unmatched junction bases: 1.

This clonotype was obtained from a human donor with alopecia areata. The chain joins TRBV6-6 to TRBJ1-5, with TRBD1 identical over 8 bases. The source was CD4+ T cells sorted from blood, collected at week 4, from a patient treated with tofacitinib. CDR3 amino acids: CASSYRTGNQPQHF. The CDR3 DNA follows: TGTGCCAGCAGTTACCGGACAGGGAATCAGCCCCAGCATTTT.